This T cell receptor beta chain came from a study of early T cells in non-severe SARS-CoV-2 infection. Across the study: Sequencing used unsorted whole-blood bulk RNA, so chains lack pairing.

The CDR3 length is 16 residues. CDR1 is SEHNR, CDR2 FQNEAQ, per germline (reference sequence). The ends lost 4 bases at V and 2 bases at J; junction bases unmatched: 7. The protocol attached unique molecular identifiers to individual cDNA molecules. TCRdb passed the 5' RACE reads through MiXCR, listing each CDR3 protein once. The sample lists over 95,000 distinct CDR3 sequences, 15% to 20% occurring once. Regarding the study as a whole: Sequences matched to VDJdb favored anti-spike CD8 responses, while private and CD4 specificities were missed.

On this clonotype itself: Its antigen is undetermined.

Sequences were obtained from whole blood. This receptor was taken from an adult who was a healthcare worker with PCR-confirmed SARS-CoV-2 infection or an uninfected control (not recorded which). The chain uses TRBV7-9 and TRBJ2-1, with 8 bases identical to TRBD1. For the CDR3, the DNA is TGTGCCAGCAGCTCAGGGCAGGGGGCAGCCTACAATGAGCAGTTCTTC. It encodes CASSSGQGAAYNEQFF.